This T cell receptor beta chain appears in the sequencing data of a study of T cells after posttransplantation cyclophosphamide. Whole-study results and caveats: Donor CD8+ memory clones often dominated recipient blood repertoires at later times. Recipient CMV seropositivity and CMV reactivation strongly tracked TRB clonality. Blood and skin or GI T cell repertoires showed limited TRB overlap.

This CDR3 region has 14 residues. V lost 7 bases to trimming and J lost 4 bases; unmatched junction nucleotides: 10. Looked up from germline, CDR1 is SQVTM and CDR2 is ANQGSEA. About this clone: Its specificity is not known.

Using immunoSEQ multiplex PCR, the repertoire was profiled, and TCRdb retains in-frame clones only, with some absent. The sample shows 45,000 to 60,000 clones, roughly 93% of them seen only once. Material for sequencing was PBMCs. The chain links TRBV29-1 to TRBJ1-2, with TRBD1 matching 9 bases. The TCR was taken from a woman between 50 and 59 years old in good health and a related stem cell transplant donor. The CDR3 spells CSGTGQGSGYGYTF. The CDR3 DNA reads TGCAGCGGTACGGGACAGGGTTCGGGCTATGGCTACACCTTC.